Each of the 20 T cell receptor beta chains below was sequenced from the same sample in a study of regulatory T cells in long-lasting Graves disease. Noted time point: persistent/refractory GD, antithyroid drugs over 5 years with positive TRAb. Researchers made the TCR library from RNA that was extracted from PBMCs. Sequencing libraries for TCR beta were prepared with iRepertoire HTBI primers and Arm-PCR of CDR3 regions. Each CDR3 protein is one row after TCRdb ran MiXCR on the multiplex PCR reads. The repertoire holds a few hundred thousand distinct CDR3 sequences, with 20% to 25% as singletons. The input for sequencing was peripheral blood mononuclear cells (PBMCs), taken when the disease was refractory, from a patient treated with antithyroid drugs. These receptors all stem from a female donor with Graves disease.

This clonotype has at least ten counts. The chain recombines TRBV30 with TRBJ1-6; TRBD1 is a possible D gene (5 bases). Germline values: CDR1 GTSNPN, CDR2 SVGIG (reference sequence). The CDR3 extends over 13 amino acids. The V end was cut by 7 bases, the J end by 7 bases, with 14 bases between. The CDR3 spells CASLGGGNSPLHF. The CDR3 coding sequence is TGTGCCTCCCTTGGTGGGGGGAATTCACCCCTCCACTTT.

Ten or more counts support this clonotype. V usage is TRBV28 and J usage is TRBJ2-7, with D possibly being TRBD1 (6 bases). The CDR3 runs to 14 residues. Trimming took off 6 bases at V and 2 bases at J, with 14 bases between the two ends. In germline, CDR1 is MDHEN, CDR2 SYDVKM. The CDR3 reads CASRDETGTYEQYF. The CDR3 bases are TGTGCCAGCAGAGACGAGACAGGAACCTACGAGCAGTACTTC.

This clonotype was detected ten times or more. The chain recombines TRBV28 with TRBJ2-7; tentatively, D is TRBD2 (5 bases). The CDR3 extends over 12 amino acids. Germline V gives CDR1 MDHEN, CDR2 SYDVKM. Trimming pared 6 bases from V and 9 bases from J, leaving 15 bases between. CDR3 nucleotide sequence: TGTGCCAGCAGCCGTATACTAGAGGTGCAGTACTTC. Its translation: CASSRILEVQYF.

The CDR3 DNA is TGTGCCAGCAGTACACAAAGGGGTGATACGCAGTATTTT. It yields the protein CASSTQRGDTQYF. This chain uses TRBV6-1 with TRBJ2-3; tentative D call: TRBD1 (5 bases). Germline V gene sequence: CDR1 MNHNS, CDR2 SASEGT. V shed 5 bases and J shed 6 bases, with 12 bases lying between them. The CDR3 extends over 13 amino acids.

There are many counts of this clonotype. This chain uses TRBV28 with TRBJ2-7, with D hard to call. The CDR3 is made up of 14 amino acids. Trimming pared 1 base from V and 3 bases from J, leaving 10 bases between. Per germline, CDR1 MDHEN and CDR2 SYDVKM. CDR3 region: CASSLLGRDYEQYF. CDR3 in DNA: TGTGCCAGCAGTTTATTAGGCAGAGACTACGAGCAGTACTTC.

This clonotype appeared a few times. The chain has TRBV19 and TRBJ2-2; D gene ambiguous. The CDR3 totals 12 residues. The V gene lost 4 bases and the J gene lost 4 bases, with 4 bases spanning the gap. Germline loops: CDR1 LNHDA, CDR2 SQIVND (reference sequence). CDR3 sequence: CASSTLTGELFF. As DNA, the CDR3 is TGTGCCAGTAGTACTCTCACCGGGGAGCTGTTTTTT.

This chain's CDR3 is CASSRGGQGGDYGYTF. Here the CDR3 DNA reads TGTGCCAGCAGCCGAGGAGGGCAGGGAGGGGACTATGGCTACACCTTC. The chain uses TRBV4-2 and TRBJ1-2, with D perhaps TRBD1 (5 bases). This CDR3 spans 16 amino acids. From germline, CDR1 is LGHNA and CDR2 YNFKEQ. V lost 4 bases to trimming and J lost 3 bases, with 18 bases between them.

This chain uses TRBV6-1 with TRBJ1-2; tentatively, D is TRBD1 (5 bases). The CDR3 loop spans 13 amino acids. Between the trimmed V and J ends, which lost 8 bases and 4 bases, there was a span of 14 bases. Germline CDR1 and CDR2: MNHNS and SASEGT. CDR3 amino acids: CASRRDLFYGYTF. CDR3 nucleotide sequence: TGTGCCAGCCGTAGGGACCTCTTCTATGGCTACACCTTC.

The chain is built from TRBV11-1 and TRBJ2-5; no definite D call. The CDR3 has 15 residues. Germline V gives CDR1 SGHAT, CDR2 FQDESV (reference sequence). The V end lost 4 bases, the J end lost 2 bases, and 14 bases lay between the germline ends. CDR3 nucleotide sequence: TGTGCCAGCAGCTACCGTGGATCCGTACAAGAGACCCAGTACTTC. This codes for CASSYRGSVQETQYF.

The chain couples TRBV20-1 to TRBJ1-1; tentatively, D is TRBD1 (6 bases). The CDR3 sequence is 12 residues long. Germline V gives CDR1 DFQATT, CDR2 SNEGSKA (reference sequence). V lost 5 bases to trimming and J lost 11 bases, with 18 bases between them. The CDR3 sequence: CSAFDLGAQAFF. In DNA, the CDR3 is TGCAGTGCTTTCGACCTGGGGGCGCAGGCTTTCTTT.

The chain recombines TRBV28 with TRBJ2-1, with 9 bases identical to TRBD2. The CDR3 totals 16 residues. The trim removed 4 bases at V and 4 bases at J, leaving 8 bases unmatched. From germline, CDR1 is MDHEN and CDR2 SYDVKM. The CDR3 nucleotides are TGTGCCAGCAGTTCGGGAGCGGGGGGCAATTACAATGAGCAGTTCTTC. Its translation is CASSSGAGGNYNEQFF.

Only a few counts were recorded for this clonotype. The rearrangement links TRBV5-8 to TRBJ1-1, with a possible D match to TRBD1 (6 bases). Germline V gene sequence: CDR1 SGHTS, CDR2 YDEGEE. CDR3 length: 14 amino acids. Trimming took off 3 bases at V and 1 base at J, with 10 bases between the two ends. Here the CDR3 reads CASSYGQTNTEAFF. The CDR3 bases are TGTGCCAGCAGCTACGGACAGACGAACACTGAAGCTTTCTTT.

This clonotype was recorded a few times. The rearrangement joins TRBV29-1 to TRBJ2-5; 7 bases agree with TRBD1. CDR1 is SQVTM and CDR2 is ANQGSEA in the germline V gene. J lost 2 bases, V lost 8 bases, and 5 bases had no gene match. The CDR3 is 12 amino acids. Here the CDR3 DNA reads TGCAGCCTCGGGACAGAGCAAGAGACCCAGTACTTC. Residues: CSLGTEQETQYF. The entire variable domain, with the rest obtained from reference TRBV29-1 and TRBJ2-5, is as follows: SAVISQKPSRDICQRGTSLTIQCQVDSQVTMMFWYRQQPGQSLTLIATANQGSEATYESGFVIDKFPISRPNLTFSTLTVSNMSPEDSSIYLCSLGTEQETQYFGPGTRLLVL.

The chain carries TRBV20-1 and TRBJ1-3; D is possibly TRBD1 (5 bases). Per the germline V gene, CDR1 is DFQATT and CDR2 is SNEGSKA (reference sequence). The CDR3 contains 14 residues. Trimming took 6 bases from V and 2 from J, leaving 14 bases between them. The CDR3 loop is CSATREGPGNTIYF. The CDR3 coding sequence is TGCAGTGCAACTCGCGAGGGGCCTGGAAACACCATATATTTT.

The V call is TRBV19, the J call TRBJ2-2, with D perhaps assigned TRBD1 or TRBD2 (5 bases each). The CDR3 spans 15 residues. The V and J ends lost 4 bases and 3 bases respectively, with 12 bases between them. Germline V gene data show CDR1 as LNHDA and CDR2 as SQIVND (reference sequence). CDR3 loop: CASSRSGPYTGELFF. The CDR3, as DNA: TGTGCCAGTAGTAGATCGGGACCCTACACCGGGGAGCTGTTTTTT.

The V gene is TRBV20-1, the J gene TRBJ1-1; a possible D gene is TRBD1 (6 bases). The V gene's germline CDR1 is DFQATT and CDR2 SNEGSKA (reference sequence). The V end was cut by 3 bases, the J end by 0 bases, with 14 bases between. CDR3 length: 15 residues. CDR3 in amino acids: CSARGGQTMNTEAFF. The DNA of the CDR3 is TGCAGTGCTAGGGGCGGACAGACCATGAACACTGAAGCTTTCTTT.

This clonotype was seen only a few times. V and J are TRBV7-9 and TRBJ2-7; 7 bases fit TRBD1. The trim removed 5 bases at V and 5 bases at J, leaving 3 bases unmatched. The CDR3 has 12 amino acids. Germline CDR1 is SEHNR and CDR2 is FQNEAQ (reference sequence). CDR3 coding DNA: TGTGCCAGCAGCGCACAGGGGAACGAGCAGTACTTC. It encodes CASSAQGNEQYF.

The chain recombines TRBV29-1 with TRBJ2-5, with D tentatively TRBD2 (6 bases). This CDR3 has 12 residues. Germline values: CDR1 SQVTM, CDR2 ANQGSEA. V gave up 3 bases and J gave up 5 bases, with 10 bases separating them. CDR3 region: CSVEEGGETQYF. The CDR3 bases are TGCAGCGTTGAGGAGGGAGGCGAGACCCAGTACTTC.

CDR3 bases: TGTGCCAGCTCACCGCGGGACATGAACAATCAGCCCCAGCATTTT. This codes for CASSPRDMNNQPQHF. The chain combines TRBV18 with TRBJ1-5, with D possibly TRBD1 on 6 matching bases. The germline V gene encodes CDR1 KGHSH and CDR2 LQKENI. CDR3 length: 15 amino acids. V was trimmed by 3 bases and J by 3 bases, leaving 12 bases between them.

The chain joins TRBV5-1 to TRBJ2-2; D is uncertain. CDR3 length: 17 residues. Germline values: CDR1 SGHRS, CDR2 YFSETQ. V was trimmed by 1 base and J by 2 bases, leaving 15 bases between them. CDR3 nucleotide sequence: TGCGCCAGCAGCTTGATATACCGGACCGACAACACCGGGGAGCTGTTTTTT. This gives the protein CASSLIYRTDNTGELFF.